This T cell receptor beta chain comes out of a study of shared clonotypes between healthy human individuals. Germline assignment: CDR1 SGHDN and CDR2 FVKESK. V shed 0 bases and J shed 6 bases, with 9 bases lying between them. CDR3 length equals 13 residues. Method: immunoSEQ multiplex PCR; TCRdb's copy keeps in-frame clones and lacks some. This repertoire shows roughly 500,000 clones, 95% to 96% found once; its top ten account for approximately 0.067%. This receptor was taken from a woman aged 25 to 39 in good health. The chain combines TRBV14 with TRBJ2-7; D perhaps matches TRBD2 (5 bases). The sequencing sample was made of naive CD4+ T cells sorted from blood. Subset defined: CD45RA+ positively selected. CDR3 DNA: TGTGCCAGCAGCCAAGATCTTCGGGGCGAGCAGTACTTC. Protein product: CASSQDLRGEQYF. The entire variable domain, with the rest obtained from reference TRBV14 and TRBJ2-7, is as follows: EAGVTQFPSHSVIEKGQTVTLRCDPISGHDNLYWYRRVMGKEIKFLLHFVKESKQDESGMPNNRFLAERTGGTYSTLKVQPAELEDSGVYFCASSQDLRGEQYFGPGTRLTVT.